Shown below are 20 T cell receptor beta chains from a single sample sequenced in a study of T cell responses to AZD1222 COVID-19 vaccine. Some clones are missing from TCRdb's copy, which holds only in-frame ones; the method was immunoSEQ multiplex PCR. The data hold roughly 120,000 clones, with around 92% observed a single time. The specimen comprised peripheral blood, sampled on day 0 of AZD1222 vaccination. The receptors shown here come from an adult in good health.

This clone was recorded only once. V gene TRBV3-1 (or the pseudogene TRBV3-2) combines with J gene TRBJ1-6; 7 bases match TRBD1. The J segment lost 9 bases and the V segment lost 1 base, leaving 6 bases of the junction unmatched. In germline, CDR1 is LGHDT, CDR2 YNNKEL (reference sequence). There are 15 residues in the CDR3. The CDR3 region has the DNA TGTGCCAGCAGCCAAGTATACAGGGGCAGTTCACCCCTCCACTTT. It encodes CASSQVYRGSSPLHF.

The V gene is TRBV2, the J gene TRBJ1-6; TRBD1 agrees at 8 bases. This CDR3 comprises 14 residues. Germline CDR1 and CDR2: SNHLY and FYNNEI. J lost 9 bases, V lost 3 bases, and 4 bases had no gene match. The chain's CDR3 is CASSDLQGVSPLHF. The CDR3 coding sequence is TGTGCCAGCAGTGATCTACAGGGGGTTTCACCCCTCCACTTT.

The chain is built from TRBV9 and TRBJ2-1; D remains unclear. Germline assignment: CDR1 SGDLS and CDR2 YYNGEE. V was shortened by 2 bases and J by 5 bases, with 17 bases between the two germline ends. The CDR3 totals 16 residues. The CDR3 region has the DNA TGTGCCAGCAGCGTGGTTGGGCGGTCTGACCACAATGAGCAGTTCTTC. Its protein product is CASSVVGRSDHNEQFF.

The V call is TRBV12-3 or TRBV12-4, the J call TRBJ1-1; D uncertain. V was pared by 6 bases and J by 6 bases, with 14 bases between. The CDR3 contains 13 residues. CDR3 loop: CASSRGGRAEAFF. In DNA, the CDR3 is TGTGCCAGCAGCCGTGGAGGGCGGGCTGAAGCTTTCTTT.

This rearrangement joins TRBV27 to TRBJ2-3, with D maybe TRBD1 (7 bases). V lost 6 bases to trimming and J lost 0 bases, with 16 bases between them. CDR3 size: 16 residues. Looked up from germline, CDR1 is MNHEY and CDR2 is SMNVEV (reference sequence). The CDR3 coding sequence is TGTGCCAGCAGCCTGTCGCAGGGGGGTAGCACAGATACGCAGTATTTT. Its protein is CASSLSQGGSTDTQYF.

The chain uses TRBV3-1 (or the pseudogene TRBV3-2) and TRBJ1-4, with 7 positions matching TRBD1. This CDR3 has 16 amino acids. J gave up 7 bases and V 4 bases, and 12 bases lay outside the gene matches. Germline V lookup: CDR1 LGHDT, CDR2 YNNKEL (reference sequence). The CDR3 DNA reads as TGTGCCAGCAGCCCAGGGTGGGGACAGCAGGCTGAAAAACTGTTTTTT. It translates to CASSPGWGQQAEKLFF.

The chain is built from TRBV19 and TRBJ2-2; 13 bases are shared with TRBD2. Trimming removed 2 bases from V and 5 bases from J; junction bases left unmatched: 8. The CDR3 is made up of 18 amino acids. In germline, CDR1 is LNHDA, CDR2 SQIVND (reference sequence). This CDR3 reads CASSILTRTSGRTGELFF. In DNA, the CDR3 is TGTGCCAGTAGTATACTCACGAGGACTAGCGGGAGAACCGGGGAGCTGTTTTTT.

This clone appeared a few times. The chain has TRBV11-2 and TRBJ1-2, with TRBD1 identical over 8 bases. J was trimmed by 6 bases and V by 5 bases; bases with no gene match: 11. The germline CDR1 and CDR2 sequences are SGHAT and FQNNGV. This CDR3 region has 15 residues. CDR3: CASSDLKRTGNGYTF. The DNA for the CDR3 is TGTGCCAGCAGCGACCTTAAACGGACAGGGAATGGCTACACCTTC.

This clone turned up a few times. This chain links TRBV6-6 with TRBJ2-7; 9 nucleotides line up with TRBD2. This CDR3 has 15 residues. Losses at the gene ends were 6 bases for V and 6 bases for J; bases not matched to a gene: 12. CDR1 is MNHNY, CDR2 SVGAGI, per germline (reference sequence). The CDR3, as DNA: TGTGCCAGCAGCCACCGGATGGCGGGAGGGGGCGAGCAGTACTTC. Amino acids: CASSHRMAGGGEQYF.

This clone showed up just once. Sequence at one end of the junction differs from germline and may be a read error. The chain is built from TRBV11-3 and TRBJ2-7; D possibly corresponds to TRBD1 (6 bases). The germline V gene has CDR1 SGHNT and CDR2 YENEEA. The CDR3 has 14 residues. The CDR3 region has the DNA TGTGCCAGCAACTTAACAGGGATGAGGGGGGAGCAGTACTTC. This encodes CASNLTGMRGEQYF.

V and J are TRBV5-1 and TRBJ1-2; D is perhaps TRBD1 (5 bases). V was pared by 0 bases and J by 10 bases, with 13 bases between. The V gene's germline CDR1 is SGHRS and CDR2 YFSETQ. CDR3 length: 13 amino acids. CDR3 in amino acids: CASSLGQRQSYTF. The CDR3, as DNA: TGCGCCAGCAGCTTGGGCCAGAGACAGTCCTACACCTTC.

The rearrangement uses TRBV6-1 and TRBJ1-3; D unresolved. Trimming cost V 0 bases and J 2 bases, with 17 bases left between them. The germline V gene has CDR1 MNHNS and CDR2 SASEGT. The CDR3 runs to 18 residues. Here the CDR3 reads CASSEARILAPPGNTIYF. The CDR3 nucleotides are TGTGCCAGCAGTGAAGCCCGCATCTTGGCGCCTCCTGGAAACACCATATATTTT.

The V and J genes are TRBV2 and TRBJ2-4, with a tentative D call TRBD2 (5 bases). V lost 5 bases and J 0 bases, leaving 20 bases between the germline ends. Germline loops: CDR1 SNHLY, CDR2 FYNNEI. The CDR3 covers 18 residues. Here the CDR3 DNA reads TGTGCCAGCAGTACACCTCCGGGGAGACCACTAGCCAAAAACATTCAGTACTTC. As protein: CASSTPPGRPLAKNIQYF. Complete variable domain (other parts from reference TRBV2 and TRBJ2-4): EPEVTQTPSHQVTQMGQEVILRCVPISNHLYFYWYRQILGQKVEFLVSFYNNEISEKSEIFDDQFSVERPDGSNFTLKIRSTKLEDSAMYFCASSTPPGRPLAKNIQYFGAGTRLSVL.

The rearrangement links TRBV28 to TRBJ1-2; 12 bases map to TRBD1. The CDR3 extends over 16 amino acids. Per the germline V gene, CDR1 is MDHEN and CDR2 is SYDVKM. V dropped 7 bases and J dropped 2; count of bases not matched to a gene: 8. This CDR3 is CASKVGTGGANYGYTF. CDR3 bases: TGTGCCAGCAAGGTTGGGACAGGGGGCGCAAACTATGGCTACACCTTC.

V is TRBV24-1 and J is TRBJ1-1; D is uncertain. This CDR3 contains 16 residues. Looked up from germline, CDR1 is KGHDR and CDR2 is SFDVKD. Trimming took off 2 bases at V and 6 bases at J, with 18 bases between the two ends. The CDR3 sequence is CATSDSTWAGRPEAFF. For the CDR3, the DNA is TGTGCCACCAGTGATTCGACCTGGGCGGGGAGGCCTGAAGCTTTCTTT.

This chain connects TRBV5-6 to TRBJ2-5, with D possibly TRBD1 on 5 matching bases. Trimming removed 4 bases at V and 5 bases at J, with 21 bases between. The CDR3 totals 16 residues. CDR1 and CDR2 from the germline V gene are SGHDT and YYEEEE. The CDR3 DNA sequence: TGTGCCAGCAGCCCCCAAGGGGCCCCTCGGCTGGAGACCCAGTACTTC. This encodes CASSPQGAPRLETQYF. Together with reference TRBV5-6 and TRBJ2-5, the CDR3 gives the full variable domain: DAGVTQSPTHLIKTRGQQVTLRCSPKSGHDTVSWYQQALGQGPQFIFQYYEEEERQRGNFPDRFSGHQFPNYSSELNVNALLLGDSALYLCASSPQGAPRLETQYFGPGTRLLVL.

The chain links TRBV6-5 to TRBJ1-2, with D perhaps matching TRBD1 (6 bases). Trimming cost V 5 bases and J 6 bases, with 16 bases left between them. The CDR3 runs 14 residues. CDR1 is MNHEY and CDR2 is SVGAGI in the germline V gene. The CDR3 is CASSTGTGGNGYTF. CDR3 DNA sequence: TGTGCCAGCAGTACAGGGACTGGAGGGAATGGCTACACCTTC.

V and J are TRBV30 and TRBJ1-2; 7 bases fit TRBD1. Losses at the gene ends were 4 bases for V and 6 bases for J; bases not matched to a gene: 8. The germline V gene encodes CDR1 GTSNPN and CDR2 SVGIG (reference sequence). The CDR3 length is 13 residues. The CDR3 sequence is CAWKTGFDDGYTF. The CDR3 DNA follows: TGTGCCTGGAAGACAGGGTTTGACGATGGCTACACCTTC.

This clone appeared a few times. The chain joins TRBV5-1 to TRBJ1-1; the D is unclear. Germline lookup yields CDR1 SGHRS and CDR2 YFSETQ. Trimming left V 4 bases short and J 4 bases short, with 14 bases between. This CDR3 contains 14 residues. CDR3 in amino acids: CASSQLSMLTEAFF. CDR3 DNA sequence: TGCGCCAGCAGCCAACTATCAATGCTCACTGAAGCTTTCTTT.

The rearrangement uses TRBV7-9 and TRBJ2-5; tentative D call: TRBD1 (6 bases). Trimming stripped 5 bases from V and 5 bases from J, with 15 bases between. The CDR3 extends over 14 amino acids. The germline V gene has CDR1 SEHNR and CDR2 FQNEAQ (reference sequence). CDR3 sequence reads: CASSTFGQRETQYF. DNA for the CDR3: TGTGCCAGCAGCACCTTCGGACAGCGGGAGACCCAGTACTTC.